Following are 24 T cell receptor beta chains from one sample sequenced in a study of OX40 agonist ivuxolimab in advanced cancers. Assay used: immunoSEQ multiplex PCR; TCRdb lists only in-frame clones, some missing. Counted here are roughly 93,000 clones, more than 80% occurring once; the ten biggest clones make up less than 6%. Specimen: CD4+ or CD8+ T cells sorted from blood, collected in a trial of the OX40 agonist ivuxolimab. Receptors were obtained from an adult with an advanced solid tumor such as melanoma, head and neck, liver or kidney cancer.

This clone was seen a handful of times. V is TRBV9 and J is TRBJ1-5; 8 bases fit TRBD1. Germline V lookup: CDR1 SGDLS, CDR2 YYNGEE. The junction had 3 bases not matched to a gene; V was cut back by 2 bases and J by 5 bases. The CDR3 length is 14 residues. The CDR3 DNA reads as TGTGCCAGCAGCGTGACAGGGGAGTATCAGCCCCAGCATTTT. It translates to CASSVTGEYQPQHF.

The V gene is TRBV10-2, the J gene TRBJ1-2; no definite D call. Germline CDR1 is WSHSY and CDR2 is SAAADI. The CDR3 is made up of 15 amino acids. Trimming pared 7 bases from V and 4 bases from J, leaving 19 bases between. CDR3 nucleotides: TGCGCCAGCAATCCGACTAGCGGGAGAAGCTATGGCTACACCTTC. This sequence encodes CASNPTSGRSYGYTF.

This clone was counted between two and nine times. In DNA, the CDR3 is TGTGCCAGCGGACTAGCGGGATACAATGAGCAGTTCTTC. Protein product: CASGLAGYNEQFF. The rearrangement joins TRBV21-1 to TRBJ2-1; the D segment call TRBD2 is taken from the table without a DNA check. TRBV21-1 is shown as a pseudogene. The CDR3 totals 13 residues.

The chain carries TRBV9 and TRBJ2-2, with TRBD1 matching 8 bases. CDR1 SGDLS and CDR2 YYNGEE come from the germline V gene. The CDR3 is 16 residues long. Trimming took 3 bases from V and 5 from J; bases not matched to a gene: 9. This CDR3 is CASSGPWTGLTGELFF. In DNA, the CDR3 is TGTGCCAGCAGCGGACCCTGGACAGGGCTGACCGGGGAGCTGTTTTTT. Together with reference TRBV9 and TRBJ2-2, the CDR3 gives the full variable domain: DSGVTQTPKHLITATGQRVTLRCSPRSGDLSVYWYQQSLDQGLQFLIQYYNGEERAKGNILERFSAQQFPDLHSELNLSSLELGDSALYFCASSGPWTGLTGELFFGEGSRLTVL.

This rearrangement joins TRBV27 to TRBJ1-5; 8 bases are a match to TRBD1. The CDR3 loop spans 16 amino acids. CDR1 and CDR2 (germline): MNHEY, SMNVEV (reference sequence). Trimming at V came to 5 bases and at J to 0 bases, leaving 6 bases not matched to a gene. This CDR3 is CASSPSTGDSNQPQHF. In DNA, the CDR3 is TGTGCCAGCAGTCCCTCGACAGGGGATAGCAATCAGCCCCAGCATTTT.

This clone has only one observation. The genes are TRBV11-2 and TRBJ2-7, with 11 bases lining up with TRBD2. CDR3 length: 15 amino acids. The V gene end was trimmed by 1 base and the J gene end by 3 bases; junction bases not matched to a gene: 2. Germline-derived CDR1 and CDR2 are SGHAT and FQNNGV. The CDR3 region has the DNA TGTGCCAGCAGCTTAGGAACTAGCGGGAGCTACGAGCAGTACTTC. It is translated as CASSLGTSGSYEQYF.

The DNA for the CDR3 is TGTGCCAGTAGTATTCGCGACACGGGTAATCAGCCCCAGCATTTT. It encodes CASSIRDTGNQPQHF. The J gene is TRBJ1-5, the V gene TRBV19; no clear D. V was shortened by 3 bases and J by 4 bases, with 13 bases between the two germline ends. Germline values: CDR1 LNHDA, CDR2 SQIVND (reference sequence). The CDR3 has 15 residues.

The chain recombines TRBV4-3 with TRBJ1-2, with D maybe TRBD1 (5 bases). Germline lookup yields CDR1 LGHNA and CDR2 YSLEER. Trimming cost V 1 base and J 8 bases, with 17 bases left between them. This CDR3 region has 15 residues. In DNA, the CDR3 is TGCGCCAGCAGCCAAGGGGTGGCGGGGCTCCGGGGCTACACCTTC. Protein: CASSQGVAGLRGYTF.

This clone was detected once. This rearrangement joins TRBV19 to TRBJ2-3; TRBD2 is a possible D gene (6 bases). V lost 8 bases to trimming and J lost 1 base, with 19 bases between them. The germline CDR1 and CDR2 sequences are LNHDA and SQIVND (reference sequence). The CDR3 consists of 16 residues. CDR3 in amino acids: CASSRDSDRRTDTQYF. CDR3 coding DNA: TGTGCCAGTTCCCGGGACTCTGACCGACGCACAGATACGCAGTATTTT.

The chain employs TRBV27 and TRBJ1-5; 7 positions agree with TRBD1. Losses at the gene ends were 4 bases for V and 3 bases for J; bases not matched to a gene: 12. Per the germline V gene, CDR1 is MNHEY and CDR2 is SMNVEV (reference sequence). The CDR3 has 17 residues. In nucleotides, the CDR3 is TGTGCCAGCAGTTGGCGGGGGACGACAGGGTTCAATCAGCCCCAGCATTTT. Amino acid sequence: CASSWRGTTGFNQPQHF.

This chain joins TRBV4-1 and TRBJ1-5; D perhaps matches TRBD1 (6 bases). V dropped 4 bases and J dropped 1 base, with 11 bases sitting between them. The CDR3 runs to 15 residues. Germline V CDR1 and CDR2: MGHRA, YSYEKL. CDR3 amino acids: CASSRTDRSNQPQHF. The CDR3 nucleotides read TGCGCCAGCAGCCGTACCGACAGGAGCAATCAGCCCCAGCATTTT.

The chain recombines TRBV19 with TRBJ2-7; D is uncertain. CDR3 length: 15 amino acids. Trimming removed 9 bases at V and 1 base at J, with 19 bases between. Germline values: CDR1 LNHDA, CDR2 SQIVND (reference sequence). The CDR3 sequence: CASRIRHDPSYEQYF. In DNA, the CDR3 is TGTGCCAGCAGAATAAGACACGACCCATCCTACGAGCAGTACTTC.

The V gene is TRBV13, the J gene TRBJ2-5; D gene unclear. Trimming left V 5 bases short and J 5 bases short, with 6 bases between. CDR1 PRHDT and CDR2 FYEKMQ come from the germline V gene (reference sequence). The CDR3 contains 11 residues. CDR3 sequence: CASSTRETQYF. The CDR3 DNA reads as TGTGCCAGCAGCACACGGGAGACCCAGTACTTC.

This chain joins TRBV7-2 and TRBJ1-4, with D possibly being TRBD1 (5 bases). The V and J ends lost 7 bases and 7 bases respectively, with 13 bases between them. The CDR3 totals 13 residues. Per the germline V gene, CDR1 is SGHTA and CDR2 is FQGNSA. This chain's CDR3 is CASTNQGGEKLFF. The CDR3 bases are TGTGCCAGCACCAATCAGGGAGGTGAAAAACTGTTTTTT.

This clone has just one count. The chain combines TRBV7-2 with TRBJ2-2; TRBD2 is a possible D gene (6 bases). Germline V lookup: CDR1 SGHTA, CDR2 FQGNSA. The length of the CDR3 is 14 residues. Trimming stripped 1 base from V and 4 bases from J, with 7 bases between. The CDR3 sequence: CASSLGSGTGELFF. The CDR3 coding sequence is TGTGCCAGCAGCTTAGGTAGCGGCACCGGGGAGCTGTTTTTT.

This chain links TRBV4-1 with TRBJ2-3; possible D gene TRBD2, 6 bases. The CDR3 runs 15 residues. V shed 1 base and J shed 1 base, with 9 bases lying between them. Germline lookup yields CDR1 MGHRA and CDR2 YSYEKL. The CDR3 DNA sequence: TGCGCCAGCAGCCAAGGGGAGGCGGGCACAGATACGCAGTATTTT. Translation: CASSQGEAGTDTQYF.

The chain employs TRBV2 and TRBJ2-3; 7 positions agree with TRBD2. Germline CDR1 and CDR2: SNHLY and FYNNEI. This CDR3 has 15 amino acids. J gave up 6 bases and V 0 bases, and 6 bases lay outside the gene matches. CDR3 DNA sequence: TGTGCCAGCAGTGAAGCGGGGGGGTTTCGGGATACGCAGTATTTT. This encodes CASSEAGGFRDTQYF.

A few counts support this clone. This chain links TRBV27 with TRBJ1-4; D possibly corresponds to TRBD1 (6 bases). The CDR3 length is 14 residues. The germline CDR1 and CDR2 sequences are MNHEY and SMNVEV (reference sequence). V lost 5 bases to trimming and J lost 10 bases, with 17 bases between them. The CDR3: CASSQQGGVSKLFF. The CDR3 region has the DNA TGTGCCAGCAGTCAACAGGGTGGCGTATCAAAACTGTTTTTT. Supplemented by reference TRBV27 and TRBJ1-4, the full variable domain reads EAQVTQNPRYLITVTGKKLTVTCSQNMNHEYMSWYRQDPGLGLRQIYYSMNVEVTDKGDVPEGYKVSRKEKRNFPLILESPSPNQTSLYFCASSQQGGVSKLFFGSGTQLSVL.

V usage is TRBV5-1 and J usage is TRBJ2-5; 7 bases map to TRBD2. This CDR3 region has 14 residues. Germline assignment: CDR1 SGHRS and CDR2 YFSETQ. Trimming removed 2 bases from V and 1 base from J; junction bases left unmatched: 2. CDR3 coding DNA: TGCGCCAGCAGCTTACTAGCGCTCCAAGAGACCCAGTACTTC. It is translated as CASSLLALQETQYF. The full variable domain, its missing parts supplied by reference TRBV5-1 and TRBJ2-5, is KAGVTQTPRYLIKTRGQQVTLSCSPISGHRSVSWYQQTPGQGLQFLFEYFSETQRNKGNFPGRFSGRQFSNSRSEMNVSTLELGDSALYLCASSLLALQETQYFGPGTRLLVL.

The chain carries TRBV4-3 and TRBJ1-1; tentatively, D is TRBD1 (6 bases). Germline V lookup: CDR1 LGHNA, CDR2 YSLEER. V was trimmed by 6 bases and J by 0 bases, leaving 14 bases between them. The CDR3 sequence is 15 residues long. CDR3 in amino acids: CASSPNDRMNTEAFF. The DNA of the CDR3 is TGCGCCAGCAGTCCAAACGACAGGATGAACACTGAAGCTTTCTTT.

The rearrangement links TRBV4-3 to TRBJ1-1; 7 bases are a match to TRBD1. This CDR3 region has 13 residues. With 1 base clipped from V and 11 bases from J, the junction kept 7 bases outside the gene matches. Germline V gives CDR1 LGHNA, CDR2 YSLEER. DNA of the CDR3: TGCGCCAGCAGCCAAGTTCATCCAGGGGGGGCTTTCTTT. This encodes CASSQVHPGGAFF.

CDR3 in amino acids: CAITGKMNTEAFF. The CDR3 DNA sequence: TGTGCCATCACGGGGAAGATGAACACTGAAGCTTTCTTT. V usage is TRBV10-3 and J usage is TRBJ1-1; D is undetermined. V shed 7 bases and J shed 0 bases, with 9 bases lying between them. CDR1 and CDR2 (germline): ENHRY, SYGVKD. There are 13 residues in the CDR3.

This clone was counted a few times. The chain carries TRBV18 and TRBJ2-3; 8 bases line up with TRBD2. This CDR3 comprises 16 residues. Germline CDR1 KGHSH, CDR2 LQKENI. The V and J ends lost 2 bases and 0 bases, in that order; junction bases with no gene match: 4. Here the CDR3 reads CASSPRAGGSTDTQYF. DNA of the CDR3: TGTGCCAGCTCACCAAGGGCGGGAGGCAGCACAGATACGCAGTATTTT.

Regarding this clone: In the same sample, other DNA sequences code for this CDR3. The gene calls are TRBV10-3 and TRBJ1-4; perhaps TRBD1 as D (6 bases). Germline V gene sequence: CDR1 ENHRY, CDR2 SYGVKD. Trimming pared 3 bases from V and 7 bases from J, leaving 9 bases between. The CDR3 has 13 residues. CDR3 sequence (DNA): TGTGCCATCAGTGACAGGGGAGGTGAAAAACTGTTTTTT. It encodes CAISDRGGEKLFF.